A selection of T cell receptor beta chains follows, all from one sample in a study of regulatory T cells in long-lasting Graves disease. TCRdb recomputed calls from the multiplex PCR reads with MiXCR, one row per CDR3 protein. Found here are 420,000 or so distinct CDR3 sequences, roughly 17% of them singletons; the top ten hold around 23%. Another study also made use of these data, one on T cells in Graves' hyperthyroidism and ophthalmopathy.

The source was peripheral blood mononuclear cells (PBMCs), collected at new diagnosis, from a patient treated with antithyroid drugs. The receptor source for this set is a woman aged 18-29 years with Graves disease. CDR3s include the opening cysteine and the closing phenylalanine or tryptophan. D genes are given only for firm matches. The size field is filled for only some rows; it gives once, few, many or a size class.

v_call	cdr3_length	d_call	clone_size	j_call	cdr3_nt	cdr3_aa
TRBV11-2	13	-	many	TRBJ1-1	TGTGCCAGCAGCTTGAGGGGGGCAGCTGAAGCTTTCTTT	CASSLRGAAEAFF
TRBV11-3	17	-	few	TRBJ2-1	TGTGCCAGCAGCTTAGGGGTCCTCCATTATTCCTACAATGAGCAGTTCTTC	CASSLGVLHYSYNEQFF
TRBV11-3	16	-	many	TRBJ2-1	TGTGCCAGCAGCCCGAGGCAGGGGCGATATGACAATGAGCAGTTCTTC	CASSPRQGRYDNEQFF
TRBV9	19	-	-	TRBJ2-1	TGTGCCAGCAGCGGCGTAGGGGGGAGGCTCAAGAGCTCCTACAATGAGCAGTTCTTC	CASSGVGGRLKSSYNEQFF
TRBV18	16	TRBD2	few	TRBJ2-1	TGTGCCAGCTCACCACTGGCACTAGCGGGGTACAATGAGCAGTTCTTC	CASSPLALAGYNEQFF
TRBV12-3/TRBV12-4	14	-	few	TRBJ2-2	TGTGCCAGCAGTTCAATAGCTAACACCGGGGAGCTGTTTTTT	CASSSIANTGELFF
TRBV5-1	11	-	many	TRBJ2-1	TGCGCCAGCAGCTTGGAATTTGAGCAGTTCTTC	CASSLEFEQFF
TRBV3-1	16	-	few	TRBJ1-4	TGTGCCAGCAGCCCCGGGGGCGGGTATGAATATGAAAAACTGTTTTTT	CASSPGGGYEYEKLFF
TRBV25-1	13	-	-	TRBJ1-5	TGTGCCAGCAGTGAACAGGGCCAGATGCCCCAGCATTTT	CASSEQGQMPQHF
TRBV6-1	18	-	many	TRBJ1-1	TGTGCCAGCAGTGAAGCGGGCACGGGGCACGTGATGAACACTGAAGCTTTCTTT	CASSEAGTGHVMNTEAFF
TRBV6-1	16	-	-	TRBJ1-4	TGTGCCAGCAGCCCCTGGCGGGATGCAACTAATGAAAAACTGTTTTTT	CASSPWRDATNEKLFF
TRBV27	18	-	-	TRBJ2-1	TGTGCCAGCAGTTTATCGGGATTTATCGGGGCCGCCTCCAATGAGCAGTTCTTC	CASSLSGFIGAASNEQFF
TRBV6-1	15	-	many	TRBJ2-7	TGTGCCAGCAGAACCGACCTAACAGGGACCGCCGAGCAGTACTTC	CASRTDLTGTAEQYF
TRBV28	13	-	many	TRBJ1-4	TGTGCCAGCAAACAGATCTCGAATGAAAAACTGTTTTTT	CASKQISNEKLFF